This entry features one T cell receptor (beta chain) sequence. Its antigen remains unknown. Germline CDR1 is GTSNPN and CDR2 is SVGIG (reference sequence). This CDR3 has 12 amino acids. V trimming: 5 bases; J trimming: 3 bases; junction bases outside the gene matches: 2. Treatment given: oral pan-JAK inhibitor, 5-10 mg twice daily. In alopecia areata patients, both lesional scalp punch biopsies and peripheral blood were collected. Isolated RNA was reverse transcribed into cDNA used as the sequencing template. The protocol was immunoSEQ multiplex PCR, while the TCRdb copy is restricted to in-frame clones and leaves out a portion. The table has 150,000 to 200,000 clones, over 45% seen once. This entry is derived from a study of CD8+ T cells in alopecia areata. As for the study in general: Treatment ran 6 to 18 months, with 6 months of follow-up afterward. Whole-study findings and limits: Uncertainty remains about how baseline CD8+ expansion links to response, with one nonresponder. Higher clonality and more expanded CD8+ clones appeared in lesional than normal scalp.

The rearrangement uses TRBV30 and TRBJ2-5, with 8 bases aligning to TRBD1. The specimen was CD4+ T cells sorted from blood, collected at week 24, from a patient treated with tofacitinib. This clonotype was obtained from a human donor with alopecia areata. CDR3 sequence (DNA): TGTGCCTGGGGGGACAGGAAAGAGACCCAGTACTTC. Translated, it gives CAWGDRKETQYF.